This entry lists 11 T cell receptor beta chains sequenced from one sample in a study of shared clonotypes between healthy human individuals. Measured with immunoSEQ multiplex PCR; TCRdb has only the in-frame clones, and not every one. The table shows fewer than 1.8 million clones, with approximately 98.5% occurring only once. Material: naive CD4+ T cells sorted from blood. As for subset: CD45RA+ positively selected. The receptors were gathered from a man in his thirties or forties in good health.

The J gene is TRBJ1-2, the V gene TRBV28, with D unclear. Germline CDR1 is MDHEN and CDR2 is SYDVKM. The V gene lost 6 bases and the J gene lost 6 bases, with 8 bases spanning the gap. The CDR3 length is 11 residues. In nucleotides, the CDR3 is TGTGCCAGCAGCCAAATCAATGGCTACACCTTC. Residues: CASSQINGYTF.

This rearrangement joins TRBV9 to TRBJ2-1; D remains unclear. CDR1 is SGDLS and CDR2 is YYNGEE in the germline V gene. This CDR3 region has 14 residues. Trimming stripped 4 bases from V and 6 bases from J, with 14 bases between. The CDR3: CASSPEIFLNEQFF. The DNA of the CDR3 is TGTGCCAGCAGCCCAGAAATCTTCCTCAATGAGCAGTTCTTC.

The V call is TRBV21-1, the J call TRBJ2-2; the table calls TRBD1, which could not be checked here. TRBV21-1 is assigned pseudogene status. The CDR3 has 22 amino acids. CDR3 in DNA: TGTGCCAGCAGCAAAAAAATAGGATTCCGGGACAGTTTCTCGAGGGGCACCGGGGAGCTGTTTTTT. Its protein product is CASSKKIGFRDSFSRGTGELFF.

The chain couples TRBV14 to TRBJ2-7, with 9 bases aligning to TRBD2. The germline CDR1 and CDR2 sequences are SGHDN and FVKESK. The CDR3 totals 16 residues. V trimming: 2 bases; J trimming: 6 bases; junction bases outside the gene matches: 11. The CDR3 DNA sequence: TGTGCCAGCAGCCAACAGGGCGGGAGGGCCGTGGGCGAGCAGTACTTC. Its translation: CASSQQGGRAVGEQYF.

With respect to this clone: This specimen includes other DNA sequences encoding the same CDR3. The V and J genes are TRBV15 and TRBJ2-3, with D uncertain. V was clipped by 5 bases and J by 0 bases, with 9 bases between them. Per the germline V gene, CDR1 is LNHNV and CDR2 is YYDKDF (reference sequence). The CDR3 contains 14 residues. CDR3 bases: TGTGCCACCAGCCGTAGGGCTAGCACAGATACGCAGTATTTT. This sequence encodes CATSRRASTDTQYF.

CDR3 coding DNA: TGCAGCGCCCGTGGGGGGCGCGGCACAGATACGCAGTATTTT. Its translation: CSARGGRGTDTQYF. The chain joins TRBV29-1 to TRBJ2-3, with D perhaps TRBD1 or TRBD2 (6 bases each). The germline gives CDR1 SQVTM, CDR2 ANQGSEA. This CDR3 comprises 14 residues. The V end lost 7 bases, the J end lost 1 base, and 15 bases lay between the germline ends.

The chain is built from TRBV5-1 and TRBJ2-7; D ambiguous. The V and J ends lost 0 bases and 4 bases respectively, with 11 bases between them. Germline V gene lookup returns CDR1 SGHRS and CDR2 YFSETQ. The CDR3 totals 14 residues. The CDR3 DNA is TGCGCCAGCAGCTTGGAGCCGATTGGATACGAGCAGTACTTC. Protein: CASSLEPIGYEQYF. Using reference TRBV5-1 and TRBJ2-7 for the parts outside the CDR3, the full variable domain is KAGVTQTPRYLIKTRGQQVTLSCSPISGHRSVSWYQQTPGQGLQFLFEYFSETQRNKGNFPGRFSGRQFSNSRSEMNVSTLELGDSALYLCASSLEPIGYEQYFGPGTRLTVT.

The chain is built from TRBV5-1 and TRBJ1-1; unclear D gene. V gave up 0 bases and J gave up 2 bases, with 8 bases separating them. This CDR3 region has 14 residues. Looked up from germline, CDR1 is SGHRS and CDR2 is YFSETQ. The CDR3 DNA follows: TGCGCCAGCAGCTTGGTATTTGGTAACACTGAAGCTTTCTTT. This gives the protein CASSLVFGNTEAFF.

This chain joins TRBV27 and TRBJ2-7; D possibly corresponds to TRBD2 (6 bases). CDR1 and CDR2 (germline): MNHEY, SMNVEV (reference sequence). Trimming removed 2 bases at V and 0 bases at J, with 11 bases between. CDR3 length: 15 residues. The CDR3 is CASSLRGSSSYEQYF. CDR3 nucleotides: TGTGCCAGCAGTTTACGGGGGTCGAGCTCCTACGAGCAGTACTTC.

The rearrangement uses TRBV7-2 and TRBJ2-2; weak D call: TRBD2 (5 bases). This CDR3 spans 16 amino acids. Deletions cut 1 base from V and 0 bases from J, with 9 bases between. Germline V gives CDR1 SGHTA, CDR2 FQGNSA. CDR3: CASSLVSGTNTGELFF. The CDR3 DNA follows: TGTGCCAGCAGCTTAGTTTCGGGAACGAACACCGGGGAGCTGTTTTTT.

This rearrangement joins TRBV14 to TRBJ2-5, with 9 bases lining up with TRBD2. This CDR3 is built from 15 residues. Germline lookup yields CDR1 SGHDN and CDR2 FVKESK. V shed 2 bases and J 5 bases; nucleotides not matched to a gene: 6. CDR3: CASSQISGRGETQYF. Written as DNA, the CDR3 is TGTGCCAGCAGCCAAATTAGCGGGAGAGGGGAGACCCAGTACTTC.